The 20 T cell receptor beta chains below all came from one sample that was sequenced in a study of control samples from healthy donors and cancer patients. Clones were sequenced by immunoSEQ multiplex PCR, and TCRdb holds only the in-frame ones, with some missing. The table lists 100,000 to 150,000 clones, around 87% of them singletons. Sequenced sample: blood. The receptors were sampled from a man in his 60s in good health.

This clone was recorded only once. The V and J genes are TRBV3-1 (or the pseudogene TRBV3-2) and TRBJ1-6; the match to TRBD1 covers 9 bases. Germline V CDR1 and CDR2: LGHDT, YNNKEL (reference sequence). This CDR3 spans 16 amino acids. V gave up 3 bases and J gave up 9 bases; unmatched junction bases: 9. As DNA, the CDR3 is TGTGCCAGCAGCCATCTTGGACAGGGGTTGAGTTCACCCCTCCACTTT. Its protein product is CASSHLGQGLSSPLHF.

The chain is built from TRBV24-1 and TRBJ1-1; D is possibly TRBD1 (5 bases). The germline V gene encodes CDR1 KGHDR and CDR2 SFDVKD. This CDR3 has 14 amino acids. With 2 bases removed from V and 4 bases from J, the gap between germline ends came to 10 bases. The DNA for the CDR3 is TGTGCCACCAGTGATTCCCATGGGGGCACTGAAGCTTTCTTT. It encodes CATSDSHGGTEAFF.

This clone has only one observation. The CDR3 reads CASSLDMDRASQPQHF. In DNA form, the CDR3 reads TGTGCCAGCAGTTTAGACATGGACAGGGCTAGTCAGCCCCAGCATTTT. The chain uses TRBV28 and TRBJ1-5, with 8 bases identical to TRBD1. V was clipped by 2 bases and J by 6 bases; unmatched bases: 9. Germline CDR1 reads MDHEN; CDR2 reads SYDVKM. This CDR3 is 16 amino acids long.

This chain connects TRBV5-4 to TRBJ2-1; 15 nucleotides match TRBD2. The J segment lost 9 bases and the V segment lost 0 bases, leaving 4 bases of the junction unmatched. Germline CDR1 and CDR2: SGHNT and YYREEE (reference sequence). This CDR3 has 16 amino acids. The CDR3 here is CASSLGTSGGVGEQFF. The DNA of the CDR3 is TGTGCCAGCAGCTTGGGGACTAGCGGGGGGGTTGGTGAGCAGTTCTTC.

The chain links TRBV29-1 to TRBJ1-1; 9 nucleotides line up with TRBD1. After removal of 7 bases from V and 0 bases from J, the junction contained 6 bases not matched to a gene. This CDR3 is 14 amino acids long. Germline-derived CDR1 and CDR2 are SQVTM and ANQGSEA. The CDR3 DNA is TGCAGCGCCGGACAGGGGTTGGTGAACACTGAAGCTTTCTTT. It specifies CSAGQGLVNTEAFF. The variable domain in full, completed from reference TRBV29-1 and TRBJ1-1, reads SAVISQKPSRDICQRGTSLTIQCQVDSQVTMMFWYRQQPGQSLTLIATANQGSEATYESGFVIDKFPISRPNLTFSTLTVSNMSPEDSSIYLCSAGQGLVNTEAFFGQGTRLTVV.

The V and J genes are TRBV19 and TRBJ1-5; 10 bases align to TRBD1. After removal of 11 bases from V and 0 bases from J, the junction contained 7 bases not matched to a gene. This CDR3 has 15 amino acids. Germline V gives CDR1 LNHDA, CDR2 SQIVND (reference sequence). The CDR3 here is CAGGQGGYSNQPQHF. CDR3 nucleotide sequence: TGTGCCGGCGGACAGGGGGGATATAGCAATCAGCCCCAGCATTTT.

The sample holds one count of this clone. The genes are TRBV7-9 and TRBJ2-6, with D possibly TRBD2 on 5 matching bases. The CDR3 contains 14 residues. The V gene lost 8 bases and the J gene lost 0 bases, with 8 bases spanning the gap. Looked up from germline, CDR1 is SEHNR and CDR2 is FQNEAQ (reference sequence). The CDR3 bases are TGTGCCAGCCTCCGGGACTCTGGGGCCAACGTCCTGACTTTC. This translates into CASLRDSGANVLTF.

CDR3 nucleotides: TGTGCCAGCAGCTTATCGTCAGGGCTGAACACTGAAGCTTTCTTT. Amino acids: CASSLSSGLNTEAFF. This chain joins TRBV7-9 and TRBJ1-1, with D perhaps TRBD1 (5 bases). The V and J ends lost 2 bases and 0 bases respectively, with 10 bases between them. The CDR3 consists of 15 residues. Germline CDR1 SEHNR, CDR2 FQNEAQ (reference sequence). Using reference TRBV7-9 and TRBJ1-1 for the parts outside the CDR3, the full variable domain is DTGVSQNPRHKITKRGQNVTFRCDPISEHNRLYWYRQTLGQGPEFLTYFQNEAQLEKSRLLSDRFSAERPKGSFSTLEIQRTEQGDSAMYLCASSLSSGLNTEAFFGQGTRLTVV.

The rearrangement links TRBV5-1 to TRBJ2-5; 11 bases align to TRBD2. The CDR3 has 15 residues. V lost 7 bases, J lost 4 bases, and 9 bases stayed unmatched. The germline CDR1 and CDR2 sequences are SGHRS and YFSETQ. The CDR3 DNA is TGCGCCAGCCAAATAGGGACTAGCGGACCAGAGACCCAGTACTTC. Residues: CASQIGTSGPETQYF.

This chain connects TRBV28 to TRBJ2-3, with 8 bases lining up with TRBD2. Per germline, CDR1 MDHEN and CDR2 SYDVKM. The CDR3 is 14 residues long. Trimming took 7 bases from V and 8 from J; bases not matched to a gene: 11. This CDR3 is CASNPGGAERTQYF. In DNA, the CDR3 is TGTGCCAGCAATCCCGGGGGGGCCGAGCGTACGCAGTATTTT.

This clone was recorded only once. The V call is TRBV11-1, the J call TRBJ2-7; no reliable D call. The V gene lost 2 bases and the J gene lost 3 bases, with 11 bases spanning the gap. Germline loops: CDR1 SGHAT, CDR2 FQDESV (reference sequence). The CDR3 covers 14 residues. The CDR3 DNA reads as TGTGCCAGCAGCTTATCGGGCGGTGGCTACGAGCAGTACTTC. Protein: CASSLSGGGYEQYF.

Regarding this clone: In the same sample, other DNA sequences code for this CDR3. This chain joins TRBV18 and TRBJ1-2; a possible D gene is TRBD1 (5 bases). Germline assignment: CDR1 KGHSH and CDR2 LQKENI. The V end lost 3 bases, the J end lost 5 bases, and 10 bases lay between the germline ends. The length of the CDR3 is 13 residues. The DNA of the CDR3 is TGTGCCAGCTCACCTGGGGGGTCATATGGCTACACCTTC. Protein: CASSPGGSYGYTF.

The chain uses TRBV6-5 and TRBJ2-3, with 15 bases fitting TRBD2. The CDR3 is 15 residues long. Germline V gene data show CDR1 as MNHEY and CDR2 as SVGAGI. V trimming: 6 bases; J trimming: 5 bases; junction bases outside the gene matches: 3. CDR3 in amino acids: CASSSGLAGGDTQYF. The CDR3 DNA is TGTGCCAGCAGCTCGGGACTAGCGGGGGGAGATACGCAGTATTTT.

This rearrangement joins TRBV27 to TRBJ2-3, with 7 bases matching TRBD1. The CDR3 is 14 amino acids. V lost 6 bases and J lost 4; bases outside the gene matches: 7. Germline CDR1 is MNHEY and CDR2 is SMNVEV (reference sequence). The CDR3 coding sequence is TGTGCCAGCAGCATACAGGGGCGGGCAGATACGCAGTATTTT. It encodes CASSIQGRADTQYF.

J is TRBJ1-4 and V is TRBV30; 9 bases are shared with TRBD1. The CDR3 covers 13 residues. Germline CDR1 is GTSNPN and CDR2 is SVGIG (reference sequence). V lost 4 bases and J lost 7; bases outside the gene matches: 4. The CDR3 bases are TGTGCCTGGAACAGGGGGCAAGTTGAAAAACTGTTTTTT. This translates into CAWNRGQVEKLFF.

This clone is a singleton in its sample. The chain recombines TRBV7-9 with TRBJ1-2; the match to TRBD1 covers 8 bases. V lost 2 bases to trimming and J lost 3 bases; unmatched junction nucleotides: 17. From germline, CDR1 is SEHNR and CDR2 FQNEAQ (reference sequence). The CDR3 length is 19 residues. CDR3: CASSLFLAGGKKGDYGYTF. CDR3 coding DNA: TGTGCCAGCAGCTTATTCTTGGCAGGGGGCAAAAAGGGCGACTATGGCTACACCTTC.

The genes are TRBV7-2 and TRBJ2-1; unclear D gene. Germline V gene data show CDR1 as SGHTA and CDR2 as FQGNSA. The V and J ends lost 5 bases and 8 bases respectively, with 19 bases between them. The length of the CDR3 is 15 residues. The CDR3 coding sequence is TGTGCCAGCAGCCCCGATGCCGAGATTCCCCATGAGCAGTTCTTC. Its protein product is CASSPDAEIPHEQFF.

The rearrangement uses TRBV9 and TRBJ2-1; the D is unclear. The CDR3 is made up of 14 amino acids. Germline lookup yields CDR1 SGDLS and CDR2 YYNGEE. V lost 7 bases and J 0 bases, leaving 11 bases between the germline ends. CDR3 in DNA: TGTGCCAGCGGCGACTTTAACTCCTACAATGAGCAGTTCTTC. Residues: CASGDFNSYNEQFF. Together with reference TRBV9 and TRBJ2-1, the CDR3 gives the full variable domain: DSGVTQTPKHLITATGQRVTLRCSPRSGDLSVYWYQQSLDQGLQFLIQYYNGEERAKGNILERFSAQQFPDLHSELNLSSLELGDSALYFCASGDFNSYNEQFFGPGTRLTVL.

This clone was observed once. The CDR3: CASSLGAGYNQPQHF. The CDR3 DNA is TGTGCCAGCAGCTTGGGGGCGGGCTACAATCAGCCCCAGCATTTT. The J gene is TRBJ1-5, the V gene TRBV7-2; possibly TRBD1 for D (6 bases). V was pared by 3 bases and J by 3 bases, with 12 bases between. The CDR3 sequence is 15 residues long. Germline CDR1 and CDR2: SGHTA and FQGNSA.

V gene TRBV19 combines with J gene TRBJ2-3; D is uncertain. Trimming left V 5 bases short and J 6 bases short, with 12 bases between. From germline, CDR1 is LNHDA and CDR2 SQIVND (reference sequence). CDR3 length: 13 amino acids. The chain's CDR3 is CASSYMVRDTQYF. CDR3 in DNA: TGTGCCAGTAGTTACATGGTGCGGGATACGCAGTATTTT. The full variable domain, completed using reference TRBV19 and TRBJ2-3, is DGGITQSPKYLFRKEGQNVTLSCEQNLNHDAMYWYRQDPGQGLRLIYYSQIVNDFQKGDIAEGYSVSREKKESFPLTVTSAQKNPTAFYLCASSYMVRDTQYFGPGTRLTVL.